The following is a TCR beta chain sequence with its context. Its specificity is unknown. This CDR3 region has 14 residues. V was cut by 4 bases and J by 2 bases, with 13 bases left in between. CDR1 and CDR2 from the germline V gene are SGHKS and YYEKEE (reference sequence). This entry is derived from a study of T cells after yellow fever vaccination. Regarding the study as a whole: A weaker but faster secondary response was observed, peaking on day 5 versus 15. Abundant clonotypes from the bulk population could get into FACS-sorted repertoires as contaminants. The study re-detected most primary-vaccination clones after the booster (approximately 96% CD4, almost 90% CD8).

TCRdb re-analysed the 5' RACE reads in MiXCR, keeping a single row per CDR3 protein. Of 450,000 to 650,000 distinct CDR3 sequences listed, just over 20% are singletons. The TCR originated in a man younger than 35 who received the YFV17D yellow fever vaccine. Sequences were derived from PBMCs, sampled about 20 days after the first yellow fever vaccination. This sequence joins TRBV5-5 and TRBJ2-7; possibly TRBD1 for D (6 bases). The CDR3 DNA follows: TGTGCCAGCAGCCAGCAGGGGAATCCCTACGAGCAGTACTTC. Its protein product is CASSQQGNPYEQYF. Supplemented by reference TRBV5-5 and TRBJ2-7, the full variable domain reads DAGVTQSPTHLIKTRGQQVTLRCSPISGHKSVSWYQQVLGQGPQFIFQYYEKEERGRGNFPDRFSARQFPNYSSELNVNALLLGDSALYLCASSQQGNPYEQYFGPGTRLTVT.